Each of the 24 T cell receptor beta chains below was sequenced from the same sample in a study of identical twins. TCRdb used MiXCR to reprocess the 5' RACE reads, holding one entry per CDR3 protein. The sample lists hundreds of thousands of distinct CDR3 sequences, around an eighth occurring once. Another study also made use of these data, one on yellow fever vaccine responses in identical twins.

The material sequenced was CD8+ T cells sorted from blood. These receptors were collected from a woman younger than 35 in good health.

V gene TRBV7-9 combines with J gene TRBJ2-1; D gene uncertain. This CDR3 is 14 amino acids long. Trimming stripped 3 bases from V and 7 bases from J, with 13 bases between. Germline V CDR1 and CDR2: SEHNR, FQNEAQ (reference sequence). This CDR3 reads CASSFSGLGNEQFF. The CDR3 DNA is TGTGCCAGCAGCTTCTCCGGATTAGGGAATGAGCAGTTCTTC.

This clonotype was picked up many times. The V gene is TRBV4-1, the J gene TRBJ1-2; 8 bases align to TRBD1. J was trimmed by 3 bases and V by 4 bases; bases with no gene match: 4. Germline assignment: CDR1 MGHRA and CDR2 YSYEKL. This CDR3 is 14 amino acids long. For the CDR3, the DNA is TGCGCCAGCAGCCCTATGACAGGGGACTATGGCTACACCTTC. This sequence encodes CASSPMTGDYGYTF.

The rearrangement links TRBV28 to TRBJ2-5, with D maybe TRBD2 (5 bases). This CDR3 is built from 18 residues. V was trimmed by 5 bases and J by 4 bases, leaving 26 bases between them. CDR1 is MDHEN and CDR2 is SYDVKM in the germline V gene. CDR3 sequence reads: CASSPTNPVVEVLETQYF. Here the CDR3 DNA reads TGTGCCAGCAGTCCAACGAACCCCGTCGTGGAGGTCTTAGAGACCCAGTACTTC.

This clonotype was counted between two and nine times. In nucleotides, the CDR3 is TGCGCCAGCAGCCAAGAAACAGGGTATGACGAGCAGTACGTC. It translates to CASSQETGYDEQYV. V is TRBV4-1 and J is TRBJ2-7, with D possibly matching TRBD1 (6 bases). Germline lookup yields CDR1 MGHRA and CDR2 YSYEKL. The CDR3 covers 14 residues. V lost 0 bases and J 5 bases, leaving 11 bases between the germline ends.

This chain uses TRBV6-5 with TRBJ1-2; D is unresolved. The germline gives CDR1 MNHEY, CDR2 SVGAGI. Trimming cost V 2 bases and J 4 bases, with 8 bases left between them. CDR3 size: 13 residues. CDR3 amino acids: CASSYRTFYGYTF. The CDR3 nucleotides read TGTGCCAGCAGTTACAGGACTTTCTATGGCTACACCTTC.

Written as DNA, the CDR3 is TGTGCCAGCAGCTTAATTCCCTTGACAGTGAAGGAGGCCAATGAGCAGTTCTTC. Its translation is CASSLIPLTVKEANEQFF. The chain combines TRBV7-6 with TRBJ2-1; D may correspond to TRBD1 or TRBD2 (5 bases each). The CDR3 has 18 residues. Germline V gene data show CDR1 as SGHVS and CDR2 as FNYEAQ. V lost 2 bases to trimming and J lost 6 bases, with 23 bases between them.

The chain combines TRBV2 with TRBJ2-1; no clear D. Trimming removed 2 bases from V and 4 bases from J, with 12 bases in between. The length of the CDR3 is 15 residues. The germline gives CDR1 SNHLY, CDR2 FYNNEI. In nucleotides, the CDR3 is TGTGCCAGCAGTGAACCTACTGAAGTTTACAATGAGCAGTTCTTC. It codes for CASSEPTEVYNEQFF.

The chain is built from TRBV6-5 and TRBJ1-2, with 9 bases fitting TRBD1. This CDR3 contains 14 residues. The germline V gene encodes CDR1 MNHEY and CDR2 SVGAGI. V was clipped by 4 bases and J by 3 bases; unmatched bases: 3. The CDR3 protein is CASSFGQGHYGYTF. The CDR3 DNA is TGTGCCAGCAGTTTCGGACAGGGGCACTATGGCTACACCTTC.

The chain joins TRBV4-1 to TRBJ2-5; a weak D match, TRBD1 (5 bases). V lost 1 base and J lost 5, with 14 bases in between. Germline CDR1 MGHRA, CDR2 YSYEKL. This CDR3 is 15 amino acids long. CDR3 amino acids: CASSQVGRAGETQYF. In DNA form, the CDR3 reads TGCGCCAGCAGCCAAGTGGGCAGGGCCGGGGAGACCCAGTACTTC.

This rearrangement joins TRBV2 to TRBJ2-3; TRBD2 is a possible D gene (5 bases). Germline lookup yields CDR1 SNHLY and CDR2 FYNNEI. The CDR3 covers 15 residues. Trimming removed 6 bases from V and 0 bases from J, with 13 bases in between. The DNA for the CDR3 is TGTGCCAGCAGGACGGACTCGACTAGCACAGATACGCAGTATTTT. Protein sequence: CASRTDSTSTDTQYF.

The CDR3 DNA follows: TGCAGTGCTAGTGCCGAGCGGGGGGGTAGCACAGATACGCAGTATTTT. It codes for CSASAERGGSTDTQYF. J is TRBJ2-3 and V is TRBV20-1; the match to TRBD2 covers 10 bases. The CDR3 is 16 amino acids. The germline CDR1 and CDR2 sequences are DFQATT and SNEGSKA (reference sequence). V trimming: 3 bases; J trimming: 0 bases; junction bases outside the gene matches: 6.

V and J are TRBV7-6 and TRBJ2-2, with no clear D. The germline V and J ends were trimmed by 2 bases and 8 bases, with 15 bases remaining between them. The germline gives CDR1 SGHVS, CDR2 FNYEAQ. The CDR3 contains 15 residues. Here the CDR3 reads CASSLSGPSKGELFF. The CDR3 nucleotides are TGTGCCAGCAGCTTATCCGGGCCCTCCAAAGGGGAGCTGTTTTTT.

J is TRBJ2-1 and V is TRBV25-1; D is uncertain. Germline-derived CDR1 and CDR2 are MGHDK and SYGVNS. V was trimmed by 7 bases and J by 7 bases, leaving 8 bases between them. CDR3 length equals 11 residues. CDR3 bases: TGTGCCAGCACTATGGGAAATGAGCAGTTCTTC. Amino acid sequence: CASTMGNEQFF.

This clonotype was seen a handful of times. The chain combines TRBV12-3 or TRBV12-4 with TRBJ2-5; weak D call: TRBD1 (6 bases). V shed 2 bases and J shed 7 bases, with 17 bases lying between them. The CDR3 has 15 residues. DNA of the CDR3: TGTGCCAGCAGTTTACAAGGGGGTCCGGTCGGGACCCAGTACTTC. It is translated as CASSLQGGPVGTQYF.

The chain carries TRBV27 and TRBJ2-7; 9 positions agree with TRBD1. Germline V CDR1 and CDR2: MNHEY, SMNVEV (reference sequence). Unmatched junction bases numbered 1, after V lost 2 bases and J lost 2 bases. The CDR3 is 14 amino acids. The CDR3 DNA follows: TGTGCCAGCAGTTTAAGGGACAGGGCCTACGAGCAGTACTTC. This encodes CASSLRDRAYEQYF.

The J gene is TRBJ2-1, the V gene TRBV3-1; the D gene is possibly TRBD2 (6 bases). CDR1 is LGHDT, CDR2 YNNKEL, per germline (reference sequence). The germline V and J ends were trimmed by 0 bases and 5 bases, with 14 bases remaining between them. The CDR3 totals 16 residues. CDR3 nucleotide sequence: TGTGCCAGCAGCCAAGATGGGGGGTTACCCAACAATGAGCAGTTCTTC. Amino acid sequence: CASSQDGGLPNNEQFF.

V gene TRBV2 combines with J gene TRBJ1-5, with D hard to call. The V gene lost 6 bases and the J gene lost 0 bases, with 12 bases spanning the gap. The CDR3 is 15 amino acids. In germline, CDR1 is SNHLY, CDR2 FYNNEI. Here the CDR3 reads CASSKAAYSNQPQHF. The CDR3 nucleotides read TGTGCCAGCAGCAAGGCAGCTTATAGCAATCAGCCCCAGCATTTT.

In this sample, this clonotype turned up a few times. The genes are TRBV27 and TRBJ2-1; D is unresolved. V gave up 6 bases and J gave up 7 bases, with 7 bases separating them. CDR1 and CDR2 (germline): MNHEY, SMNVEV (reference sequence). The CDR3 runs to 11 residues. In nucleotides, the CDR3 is TGTGCCAGCAGGGTTCTGAATGAGCAGTTCTTC. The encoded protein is CASRVLNEQFF.

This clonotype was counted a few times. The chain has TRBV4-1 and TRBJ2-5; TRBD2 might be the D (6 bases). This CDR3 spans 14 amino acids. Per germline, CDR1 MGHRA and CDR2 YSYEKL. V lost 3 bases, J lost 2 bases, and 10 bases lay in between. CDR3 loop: CASSQSGEQETQYF. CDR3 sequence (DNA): TGCGCCAGCAGCCAGTCGGGGGAGCAAGAGACCCAGTACTTC.

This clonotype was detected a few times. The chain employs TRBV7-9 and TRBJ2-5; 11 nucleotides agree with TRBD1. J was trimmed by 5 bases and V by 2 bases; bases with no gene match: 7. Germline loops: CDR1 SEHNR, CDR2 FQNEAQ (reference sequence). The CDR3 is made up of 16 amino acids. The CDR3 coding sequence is TGTGCCAGCAGCTTATCCGGGACAGGGGGGTTGGAGACCCAGTACTTC. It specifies CASSLSGTGGLETQYF. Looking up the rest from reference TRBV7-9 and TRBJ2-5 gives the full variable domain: DTGVSQNPRHKITKRGQNVTFRCDPISEHNRLYWYRQTLGQGPEFLTYFQNEAQLEKSRLLSDRFSAERPKGSFSTLEIQRTEQGDSAMYLCASSLSGTGGLETQYFGPGTRLLVL.

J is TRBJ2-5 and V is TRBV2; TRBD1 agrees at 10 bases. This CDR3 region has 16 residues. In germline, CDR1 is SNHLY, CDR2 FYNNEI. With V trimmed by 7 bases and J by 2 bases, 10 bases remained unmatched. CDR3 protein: CASIPGGQGPQETQYF. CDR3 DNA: TGTGCCAGCATCCCGGGGGGACAGGGGCCTCAAGAGACCCAGTACTTC.

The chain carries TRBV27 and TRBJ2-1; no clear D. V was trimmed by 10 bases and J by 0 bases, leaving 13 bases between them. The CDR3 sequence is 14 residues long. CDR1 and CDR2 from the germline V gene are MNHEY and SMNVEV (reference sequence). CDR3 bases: TGTGCCACCACCGACGTTAGCTCCTACAATGAGCAGTTCTTC. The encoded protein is CATTDVSSYNEQFF.

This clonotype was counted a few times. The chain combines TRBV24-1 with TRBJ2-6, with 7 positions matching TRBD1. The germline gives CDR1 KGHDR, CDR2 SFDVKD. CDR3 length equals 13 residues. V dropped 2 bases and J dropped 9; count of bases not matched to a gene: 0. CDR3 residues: CATSDWTGNVLTF. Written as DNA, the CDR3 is TGTGCCACCAGTGATTGGACAGGCAACGTCCTGACTTTC.

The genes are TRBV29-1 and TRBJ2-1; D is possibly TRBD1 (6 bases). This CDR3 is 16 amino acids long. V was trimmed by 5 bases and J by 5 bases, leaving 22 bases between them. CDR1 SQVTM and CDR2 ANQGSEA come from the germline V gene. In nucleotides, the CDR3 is TGCAGCGTTTTTCTTTTTGGGGGCGCCCCCCACAATGAGCAGTTCTTC. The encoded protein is CSVFLFGGAPHNEQFF.